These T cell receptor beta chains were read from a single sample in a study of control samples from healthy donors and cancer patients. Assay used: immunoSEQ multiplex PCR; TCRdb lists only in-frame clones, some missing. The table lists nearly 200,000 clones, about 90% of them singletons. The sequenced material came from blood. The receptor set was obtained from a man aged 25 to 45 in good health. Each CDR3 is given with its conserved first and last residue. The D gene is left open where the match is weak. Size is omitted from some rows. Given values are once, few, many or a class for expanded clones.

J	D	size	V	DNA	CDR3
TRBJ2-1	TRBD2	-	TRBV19	TGTGCCAGCTCATGGGGGGGACTAGCCCTTTACAATGAGCAGTTCTTC	CASSWGGLALYNEQFF
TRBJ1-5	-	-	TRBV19	TGTGCCAGTAGTATGGGGGGGGATCAGCCCCAGCATTTT	CASSMGGDQPQHF
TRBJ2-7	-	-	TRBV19	TGTGCCAGTAGTATAGAGGGAGGAGGGGAAGAAGCCTACGAGCAGTACTTC	CASSIEGGGEEAYEQYF
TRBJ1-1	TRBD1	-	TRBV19	TGTGCCAGTAGCCGCCGGGACAGGATGAACACTGAAGCTTTCTTT	CASSRRDRMNTEAFF
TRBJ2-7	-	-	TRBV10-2	TGCGCCAGCAGTGAAGGGGCGGCCTACGAGCAGTACTTC	CASSEGAAYEQYF
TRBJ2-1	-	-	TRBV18	TGTGCCAGCTCACCCAACAAGATAGGGCGTGGTGAGCAGTTCTTC	CASSPNKIGRGEQFF
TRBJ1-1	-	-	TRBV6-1	TGTGCCAGCAGTGACGGGAGAGGGAACACTGAAGCTTTCTTT	CASSDGRGNTEAFF
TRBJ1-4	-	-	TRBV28	TGTGCCAGCAGTTTACCCCCCGGAGGGGAAAAACTGTTTTTT	CASSLPPGGEKLFF
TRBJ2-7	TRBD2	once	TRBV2	TGTGCCAGCAGTGGTTGGGGGGGACACGAGCAGTACTTC	CASSGWGGHEQYF
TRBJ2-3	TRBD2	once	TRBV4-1	TGCGCCAGCAGCCCCGGGGTAGCGGGGACTAGCACAGATACGCAGTATTTT	CASSPGVAGTSTDTQYF
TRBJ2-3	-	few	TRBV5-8	TGTGCCAGCAGCTTGGAACCGGGGCTCACAGATACGCAGTATTTT	CASSLEPGLTDTQYF
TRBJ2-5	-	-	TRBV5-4	TGTGCCAGAAGTATCCAGGGCGGGGAGACCCAGTACTTC	CARSIQGGETQYF
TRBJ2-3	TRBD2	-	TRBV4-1	TGCGCCAGCAGCCAACTTCTAGCGGGCACAGATACGCAGTATTTT	CASSQLLAGTDTQYF
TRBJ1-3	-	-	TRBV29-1	TGCAGCGTTGAAGTACTGCGTTCGGGAAGTTACTCTGGAAACACCATATATTTT	CSVEVLRSGSYSGNTIYF
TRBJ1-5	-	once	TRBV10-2	TGCGCCAGCAGTCCCTCCTCCGGGGATAGCAATCAGCCCCAGCATTTT	CASSPSSGDSNQPQHF
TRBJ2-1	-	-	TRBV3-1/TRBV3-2	TGTGCCAGCAGCCGATTAGAGGGTGAGCAGTTCTTC	CASSRLEGEQFF
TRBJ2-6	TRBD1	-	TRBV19	TGTGCCAGTATCCCCGGACAGGGAGATCGGGCCAACGTCCTGACTTTC	CASIPGQGDRANVLTF
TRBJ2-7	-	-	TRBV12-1	TGTGCCAGCAGCTTTGCTAGCGGGGGGGCCGGCGAGCAGTACTTC	CASSFASGGAGEQYF
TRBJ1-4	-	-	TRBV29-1	TGCAGCGTTGGGGATGGTGGGGAAAAACTGTTTTTT	CSVGDGGEKLFF
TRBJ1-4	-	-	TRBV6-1	TGTGCCAGCAGTCCGGACAGCGAAAAACTGTTTTTT	CASSPDSEKLFF
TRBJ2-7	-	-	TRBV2	TGTGCCAGCAGTGAAGGGTTGGGCAGCACCGAGCAGTACTTC	CASSEGLGSTEQYF
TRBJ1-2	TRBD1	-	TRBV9	TGTGCCAGCAGCGTAGACCGGGACAGGCTTAACTATGGCTACACCTTC	CASSVDRDRLNYGYTF
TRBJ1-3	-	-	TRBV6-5	TGTGCCAGCAGTTACTCGGGAGGAAACACCATATATTTT	CASSYSGGNTIYF
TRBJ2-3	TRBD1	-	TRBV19	TGTGCCAGTAGTAGAGGGGACAGGGGGCCTGTGCAGTATTTT	CASSRGDRGPVQYF
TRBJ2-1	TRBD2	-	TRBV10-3	TGTGCCGCCTCTCAAGGACTAGCGGGGGTCGATGAGCAGTTCTTC	CAASQGLAGVDEQFF
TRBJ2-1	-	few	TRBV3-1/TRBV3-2	TGTGCCAGCAGCACCCCCGGCAGCAGCTCCTACAATGAGCAGTTCTTC	CASSTPGSSSYNEQFF
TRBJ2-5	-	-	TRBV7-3	TGTGCCAGCAGCTTATCCGGGACCCTCCAAGAGACCCAGTACTTC	CASSLSGTLQETQYF
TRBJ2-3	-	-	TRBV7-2	TGTGCCAGCAGCCGTTTCACAGATACGCAGTATTTT	CASSRFTDTQYF
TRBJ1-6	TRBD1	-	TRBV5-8	TGTGCCAGCAGCTTCAACTGGCAACAGGGGAGTTCACCCCTCCACTTT	CASSFNWQQGSSPLHF
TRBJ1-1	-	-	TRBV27	TGTGCCAGCAGAAGTTCGACGGGGAACACTGAAGCTTTCTTT	CASRSSTGNTEAFF
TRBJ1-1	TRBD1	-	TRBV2	TGTGCCAGCAGTGAATTGGGACAGGGGACGAGGAACGGGGAAGCTTTCTTT	CASSELGQGTRNGEAFF
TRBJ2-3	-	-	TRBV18	TGTGCCAGCTCACATTCGACGGGCACAGATACGCAGTATTTT	CASSHSTGTDTQYF
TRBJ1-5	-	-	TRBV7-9	TGTGCCAGCACCTGGGGGAACCAGCCCCAGCATTTT	CASTWGNQPQHF
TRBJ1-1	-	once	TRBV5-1	TGCGCCAGCAGCCGGGAGGGCAGGGACCGGGAGGTGGTTTTCTTT	CASSREGRDREVVFF
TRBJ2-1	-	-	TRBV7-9	TGTGCCAGCAGCGAACCGGGTGAGCAGTTCTTC	CASSEPGEQFF
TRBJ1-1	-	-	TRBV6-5	TGTGCCAGCAGTTACAGGCAGGGCCGTAGTGAAGCTTTCTTT	CASSYRQGRSEAFF
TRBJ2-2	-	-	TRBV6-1	TGTGCCAGCAGTGATTTGTCTCCTTTGGGCGGGGAGCTGTTTTTT	CASSDLSPLGGELFF
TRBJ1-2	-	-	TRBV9	TGTGCCAGCAGCGGAGGCAGGGGTGGAGGCTACACCTTC	CASSGGRGGGYTF
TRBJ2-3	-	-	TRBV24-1	TGTGCCACCAGTGATCCCATGGATACGCAGTATTTT	CATSDPMDTQYF
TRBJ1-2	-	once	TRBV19	TGTGCCAGTAGTCCCCATATACCGGGGCCGACCATGAACTATGGCTACACCTTC	CASSPHIPGPTMNYGYTF
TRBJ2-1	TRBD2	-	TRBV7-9	TGTGCCAGCAGCCCCCGGCGGGGGGGCTCCTACAATGAGCAGTTCTTC	CASSPRRGGSYNEQFF
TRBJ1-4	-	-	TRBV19	TGTGCCAGTAGTATAGATCTATCATTTCGGGGAACAACTAATGAAAAACTGTTTTTT	CASSIDLSFRGTTNEKLFF
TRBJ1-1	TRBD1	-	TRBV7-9	TGTGCCAGCTCCTACAGGGGAGGGGCTGAAGCTTTCTTT	CASSYRGGAEAFF
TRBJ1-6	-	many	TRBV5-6	TGTGCCAGCAGCTCCTATAATTCACCCCTCCACTTT	CASSSYNSPLHF
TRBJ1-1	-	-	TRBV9	TGTGCCAGCAGCGGGGACGGGGGGTGGCGATTGACTGAAGCTTTCTTT	CASSGDGGWRLTEAFF
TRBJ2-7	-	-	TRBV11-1	TGTGCCAGCAGCTTCGACTCTCGGACCTACGAGCAGTACTTC	CASSFDSRTYEQYF
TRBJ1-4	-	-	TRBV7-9	TGTGCCAGCAGCTTATCAGGGCCTAAACTGTTTTTT	CASSLSGPKLFF
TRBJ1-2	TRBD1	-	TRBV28	TGTGCCAGCTTCCGGGACAGGCCCTATGGCTACACCTTC	CASFRDRPYGYTF
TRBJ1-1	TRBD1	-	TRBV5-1	TGCGCCAGCAGCGGACAGGGGTCGCGGACTGAAGCTTTCTTT	CASSGQGSRTEAFF
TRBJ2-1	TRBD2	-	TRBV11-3	TGTGCCAGCAGCTTAGAGGCGGGGGGGCACAATGAGCAGTTCTTC	CASSLEAGGHNEQFF
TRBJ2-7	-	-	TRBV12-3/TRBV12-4	TGTGCCAGCAGTTTCGGAAGGTCCTACGAGCAGTACTTC	CASSFGRSYEQYF
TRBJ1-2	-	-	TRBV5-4	TGTGCCAGCAGCCCCGACAGGTCGAATGGCTACACCTTC	CASSPDRSNGYTF
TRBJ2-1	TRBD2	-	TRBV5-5	TGTGCCAGCAGCCCTTTTATCGTCGGGACTAGCGGGGGGGCCAATGAGCAGTTCTTC	CASSPFIVGTSGGANEQFF
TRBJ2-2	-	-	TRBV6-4	TGTGCCAGCAGTGACTCGGCAGGGTTAATCCCCGGGGAGCTGTTTTTT	CASSDSAGLIPGELFF
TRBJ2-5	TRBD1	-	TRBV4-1	TGCGCCAGCAGCCAGGCTCATCTCGGGACAGGCCAAGAGACCCAGTACTTC	CASSQAHLGTGQETQYF
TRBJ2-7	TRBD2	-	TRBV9	TGTGCCAGCAGTTCTAGCGGGGTCACGAACGAGCAGTACTTC	CASSSSGVTNEQYF
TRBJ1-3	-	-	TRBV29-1	TGCAGCGTTGAGACCTATTACGGAAACACCATATATTTT	CSVETYYGNTIYF
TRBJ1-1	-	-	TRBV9	TGTGCCAGCAGCGTAGGGGGATATGAAGGCACTGAAGCTTTCTTT	CASSVGGYEGTEAFF